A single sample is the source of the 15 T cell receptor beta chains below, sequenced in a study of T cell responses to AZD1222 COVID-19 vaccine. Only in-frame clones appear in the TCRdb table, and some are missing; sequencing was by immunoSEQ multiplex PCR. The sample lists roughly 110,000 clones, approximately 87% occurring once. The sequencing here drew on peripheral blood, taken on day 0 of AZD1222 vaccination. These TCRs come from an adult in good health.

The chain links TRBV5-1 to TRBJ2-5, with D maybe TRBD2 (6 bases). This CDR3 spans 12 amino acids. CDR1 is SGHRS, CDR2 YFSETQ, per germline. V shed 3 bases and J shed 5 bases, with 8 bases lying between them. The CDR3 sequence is CASSSGGETQYF. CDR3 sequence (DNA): TGCGCCAGCAGCTCTGGAGGGGAGACCCAGTACTTC.

The CDR3 nucleotides are TGTGCCAGCAGCCCAAGGGGAAACTACAATGAGCAGTTCTTC. As protein: CASSPRGNYNEQFF. The chain uses TRBV11-3 and TRBJ2-1; possible D gene TRBD1, 5 bases. The CDR3 runs to 14 residues. Between the trimmed V and J ends, which lost 5 bases and 3 bases, there was a span of 11 bases. Germline-derived CDR1 and CDR2 are SGHNT and YENEEA.

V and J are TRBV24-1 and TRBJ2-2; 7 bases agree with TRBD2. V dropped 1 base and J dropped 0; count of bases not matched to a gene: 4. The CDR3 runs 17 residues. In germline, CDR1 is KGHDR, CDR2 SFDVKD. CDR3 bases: TGTGCCACCAGTGATTTCCCGGGAGGCACGAACACCGGGGAGCTGTTTTTT. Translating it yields CATSDFPGGTNTGELFF.

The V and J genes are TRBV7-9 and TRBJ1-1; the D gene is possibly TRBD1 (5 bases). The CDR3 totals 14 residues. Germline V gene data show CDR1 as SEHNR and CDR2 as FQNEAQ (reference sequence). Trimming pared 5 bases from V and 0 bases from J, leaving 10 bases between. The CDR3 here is CASSNRSVNTEAFF. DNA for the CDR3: TGTGCCAGCAGCAACAGGTCAGTGAACACTGAAGCTTTCTTT.

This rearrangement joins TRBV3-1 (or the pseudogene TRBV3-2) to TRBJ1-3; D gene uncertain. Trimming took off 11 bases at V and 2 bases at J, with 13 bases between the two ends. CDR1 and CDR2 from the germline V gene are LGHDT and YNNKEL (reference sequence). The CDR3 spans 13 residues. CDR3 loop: CAAQDAAGNTIYF. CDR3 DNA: TGTGCCGCCCAGGATGCGGCTGGAAACACCATATATTTT.

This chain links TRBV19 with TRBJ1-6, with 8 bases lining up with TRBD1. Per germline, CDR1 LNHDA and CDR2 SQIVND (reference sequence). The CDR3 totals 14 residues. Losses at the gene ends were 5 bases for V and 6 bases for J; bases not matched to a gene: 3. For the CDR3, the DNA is TGTGCCAGTAGTCGTGACAGGGGTAATTCACCCCTCCACTTT. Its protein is CASSRDRGNSPLHF.

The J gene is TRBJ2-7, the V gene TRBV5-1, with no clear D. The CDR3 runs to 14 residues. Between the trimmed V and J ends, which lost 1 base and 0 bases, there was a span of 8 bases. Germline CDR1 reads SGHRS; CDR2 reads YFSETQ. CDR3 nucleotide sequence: TGCGCCAGCAGCTTGCATGACGCCTCCTACGAGCAGTACTTC. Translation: CASSLHDASYEQYF.

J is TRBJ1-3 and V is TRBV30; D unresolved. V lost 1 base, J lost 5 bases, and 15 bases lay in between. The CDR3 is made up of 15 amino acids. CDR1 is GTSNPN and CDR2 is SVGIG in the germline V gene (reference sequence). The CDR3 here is CAWSEWAKSRNTIYF. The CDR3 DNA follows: TGTGCCTGGAGTGAATGGGCGAAGAGTAGAAACACCATATATTTT.

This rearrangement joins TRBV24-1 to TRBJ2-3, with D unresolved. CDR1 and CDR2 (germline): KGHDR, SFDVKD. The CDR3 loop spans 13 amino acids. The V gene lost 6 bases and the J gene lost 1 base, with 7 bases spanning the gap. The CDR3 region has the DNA TGTGCCACCAGTCGAACCCGCACAGATACGCAGTATTTT. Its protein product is CATSRTRTDTQYF.

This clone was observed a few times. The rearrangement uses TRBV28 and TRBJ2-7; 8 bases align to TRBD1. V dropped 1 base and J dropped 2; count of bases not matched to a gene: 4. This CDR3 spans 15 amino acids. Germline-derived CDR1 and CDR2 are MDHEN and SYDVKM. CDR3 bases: TGTGCCAGCAGTTTATCCGGGACAGGTCCCTACGAGCAGTACTTC. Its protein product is CASSLSGTGPYEQYF.

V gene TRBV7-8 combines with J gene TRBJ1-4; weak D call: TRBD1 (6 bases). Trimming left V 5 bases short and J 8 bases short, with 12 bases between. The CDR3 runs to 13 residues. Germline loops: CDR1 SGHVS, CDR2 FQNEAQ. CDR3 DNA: TGTGCCAGCAGCGATGGGGGGCGGGAAAAACTGTTTTTT. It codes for CASSDGGREKLFF.

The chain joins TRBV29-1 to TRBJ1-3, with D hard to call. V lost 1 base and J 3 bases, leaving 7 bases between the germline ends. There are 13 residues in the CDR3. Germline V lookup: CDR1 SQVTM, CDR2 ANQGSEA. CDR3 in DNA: TGCAGCGTTGAAGGAACGCTTGGAAACACCATATATTTT. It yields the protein CSVEGTLGNTIYF.

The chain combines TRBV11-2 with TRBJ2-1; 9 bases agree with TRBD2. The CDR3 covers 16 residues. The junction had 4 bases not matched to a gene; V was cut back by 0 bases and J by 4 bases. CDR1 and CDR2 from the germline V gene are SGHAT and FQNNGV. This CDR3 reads CASSLEASGIYNEQFF. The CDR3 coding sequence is TGTGCCAGCAGCTTAGAGGCTAGCGGGATTTACAATGAGCAGTTCTTC.

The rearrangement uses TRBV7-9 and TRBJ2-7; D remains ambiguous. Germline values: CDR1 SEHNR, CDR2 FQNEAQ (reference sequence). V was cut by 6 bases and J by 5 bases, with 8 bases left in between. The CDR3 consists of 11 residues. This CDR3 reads CASSALDEQYF. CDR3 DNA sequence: TGTGCCAGCAGTGCGTTGGACGAGCAGTACTTC.

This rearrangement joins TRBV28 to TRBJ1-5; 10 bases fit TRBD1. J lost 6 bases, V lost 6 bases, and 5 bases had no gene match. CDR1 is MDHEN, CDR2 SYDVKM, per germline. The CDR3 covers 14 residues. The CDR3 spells CASRGQGVRQPQHF. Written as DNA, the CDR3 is TGTGCCAGCAGAGGACAGGGGGTACGTCAGCCCCAGCATTTT. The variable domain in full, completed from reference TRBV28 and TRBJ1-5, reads DVKVTQSSRYLVKRTGEKVFLECVQDMDHENMFWYRQDPGLGLRLIYFSYDVKMKEKGDIPEGYSVSREKKERFSLILESASTNQTSMYLCASRGQGVRQPQHFGDGTRLSIL.